Presented here are 20 T cell receptor beta chains from one specimen sequenced in a study of T cells in Graves' hyperthyroidism and ophthalmopathy. RNA transcripts gave rise to amplified TCR beta CDR3 regions. An initial round of RT-PCR targeting the TCR CDR3 relied on the HTBI primer set. In TCRdb, the multiplex PCR reads were re-called with MiXCR into one record per CDR3 protein. The sample gives under 350,000 distinct CDR3 sequences, 18% of which show up once; about 49% is in the top ten. Material: blood. The receptors derive from a woman aged 45-59 years with Graves' hyperthyroidism.

V gene TRBV6-1 combines with J gene TRBJ1-2; TRBD1 aligns across 9 bases. Germline V gene data show CDR1 as MNHNS and CDR2 as SASEGT. The CDR3 has 14 amino acids. V lost 8 bases to trimming and J lost 6 bases; unmatched junction nucleotides: 10. CDR3 DNA: TGTGCCAGCGTCTCCGGACAGGGGTTTGATGGCTACACCTTC. Its protein product is CASVSGQGFDGYTF.

About this clonotype: A read error may be the cause here, since a much bigger clone is one base away. The chain employs TRBV2 and TRBJ2-3; 9 positions match TRBD2. The CDR3 spans 14 residues. CDR1 and CDR2 (germline): SNHLY, FYNNEI. CDR3 protein: CAGRPSGGTDTQYF. Written as DNA, the CDR3 is TGTGCCGGCAGGCCTAGCGGGGGCACAGATACGCAGTATTTT.

The chain joins TRBV20-1 to TRBJ1-2; maybe TRBD1 (6 bases). Germline loops: CDR1 DFQATT, CDR2 SNEGSKA (reference sequence). The CDR3 runs 13 residues. Trimming stripped 6 bases from V and 5 bases from J, with 16 bases between. CDR3 residues: CSATDRASYGYTF. CDR3 bases: TGCAGTGCAACGGACAGAGCATCGTATGGCTACACCTTC.

Many counts were recorded for this clonotype. V gene TRBV12-5 combines with J gene TRBJ2-4; D unresolved. The germline gives CDR1 LGHNT, CDR2 FRNRAP. The CDR3 sequence is 19 residues long. Trimming took off 0 bases at V and 0 bases at J, with 18 bases between the two ends. This CDR3 reads CASGLVRGQPWGAKNIQYF. The CDR3 nucleotides are TGTGCTAGTGGTTTGGTACGTGGGCAGCCCTGGGGAGCCAAAAACATTCAGTACTTC.

The table lists this clonotype with a few counts. The V call is TRBV24-1, the J call TRBJ2-3; TRBD2 aligns across 9 bases. With V trimmed by 0 bases and J by 4 bases, 4 bases remained unmatched. The CDR3 covers 16 residues. The germline V gene encodes CDR1 KGHDR and CDR2 SFDVKD. The CDR3 DNA follows: TGTGCCACCAGTGATTTGCCTAGCGGGACCTCAGATACGCAGTATTTT. It is translated as CATSDLPSGTSDTQYF.

J is TRBJ2-3 and V is TRBV6-1, with a tentative D call TRBD1 (6 bases). In germline, CDR1 is MNHNS, CDR2 SASEGT. CDR3 length: 17 residues. V was clipped by 5 bases and J by 3 bases, with 21 bases between them. CDR3 in amino acids: CASSPVGAGDGTDTQYF. DNA for the CDR3: TGTGCCAGCAGTCCTGTAGGGGCAGGGGATGGTACAGATACGCAGTATTTT.

In this sample, this clonotype turned up many times. V and J are TRBV20-1 and TRBJ2-3; maybe TRBD1 (6 bases). The V gene's germline CDR1 is DFQATT and CDR2 SNEGSKA (reference sequence). This CDR3 contains 19 residues. With 6 bases removed from V and 1 base from J, the gap between germline ends came to 29 bases. Here the CDR3 DNA reads TGCAGTGCCGACAAGGCAGGGGCATCTGGGGCCCGCGGCACAGATACGCAGTATTTT. It codes for CSADKAGASGARGTDTQYF.

This clonotype came up many times. V and J are TRBV12-3 or TRBV12-4 and TRBJ2-3, with 10 bases aligning to TRBD2. The CDR3 runs to 17 residues. V gave up 4 bases and J gave up 2 bases; unmatched junction bases: 9. CDR3 protein: CASSSPTSGSHTDTQYF. CDR3 coding DNA: TGTGCCAGCAGTTCCCCGACTAGCGGGTCCCACACAGATACGCAGTATTTT.

This sequence joins TRBV20-1 and TRBJ2-1; 10 bases agree with TRBD1. The DNA end favors TRBJ2-7, so the J call may be wrong. Germline V lookup: CDR1 DFQATT, CDR2 SNEGSKA (reference sequence). The CDR3 totals 15 residues. CDR3 DNA: TGCAGTGCTAGTCCAGGACAGGGGGGTCTCAATGAGCAGTACTTC. Encoded protein: CSASPGQGGLNEQYF.

This sequence joins TRBV9 and TRBJ2-7; either TRBD1 or TRBD2 may supply D (5 bases each). CDR3 length: 12 amino acids. Trimming removed 4 bases from V and 8 bases from J, with 13 bases in between. Germline CDR1 is SGDLS and CDR2 is YYNGEE. The CDR3: CASSTRDEQQYF. The CDR3, as DNA: TGTGCCAGCAGCACCCGGGACGAGCAGCAGTACTTC. The complete variable domain, with remaining parts taken from reference TRBV9 and TRBJ2-7, reads DSGVTQTPKHLITATGQRVTLRCSPRSGDLSVYWYQQSLDQGLQFLIQYYNGEERAKGNILERFSAQQFPDLHSELNLSSLELGDSALYFCASSTRDEQQYFGPGTRLTVT.

This clonotype showed up many times. The chain uses TRBV19 and TRBJ1-1, with D hard to call. V gave up 1 base and J gave up 4 bases, with 1 base separating them. The CDR3 extends over 11 amino acids. CDR1 LNHDA and CDR2 SQIVND come from the germline V gene (reference sequence). The CDR3 protein is CASSIGTEAFF. CDR3 DNA sequence: TGTGCCAGTAGTATAGGCACTGAAGCTTTCTTT.

This clonotype has a count of ten or more. J is TRBJ2-5 and V is TRBV6-1, with D hard to call. V gave up 5 bases and J gave up 0 bases, with 10 bases separating them. The CDR3 has 14 amino acids. CDR1 is MNHNS, CDR2 SASEGT, per germline. As DNA, the CDR3 is TGTGCCAGCAGTCCCTTGGAGTACCAAGAGACCCAGTACTTC. It specifies CASSPLEYQETQYF.

This clonotype was picked up many times. In DNA form, the CDR3 reads TGTGCCAGCAGCACAGGGATGAACACTGAAGCTTTCTTT. Its protein is CASSTGMNTEAFF. The chain has TRBV12-3 or TRBV12-4 and TRBJ1-1; a weak D match, TRBD1 (6 bases). V lost 6 bases to trimming and J lost 0 bases, with 8 bases between them. The CDR3 totals 13 residues.

V gene TRBV9 combines with J gene TRBJ2-1; 12 positions agree with TRBD2. The germline CDR1 and CDR2 sequences are SGDLS and YYNGEE. Trimming at V came to 2 bases and at J to 0 bases, leaving 12 bases not matched to a gene. CDR3 size: 20 residues. CDR3: CASSVNLGLAGMSSYNEQFF. As DNA, the CDR3 is TGTGCCAGCAGCGTCAACCTGGGACTAGCGGGCATGAGCTCCTACAATGAGCAGTTCTTC.

The sample holds a few counts of this clonotype. This chain uses TRBV10-3 with TRBJ1-2; 9 nucleotides align to TRBD1. Trimming removed 5 bases from V and 2 bases from J; junction bases left unmatched: 6. The CDR3 length is 15 residues. In germline, CDR1 is ENHRY, CDR2 SYGVKD. CDR3 region: CAISSPQGANYGYTF. The CDR3 DNA reads as TGTGCCATCAGTTCTCCACAGGGGGCGAACTATGGCTACACCTTC.

Many counts were recorded for this clonotype. J is TRBJ1-4 and V is TRBV30; TRBD1 is a possible D gene (6 bases). V was trimmed by 0 bases and J by 1 base, leaving 18 bases between them. Germline CDR1 reads GTSNPN; CDR2 reads SVGIG (reference sequence). This CDR3 has 18 residues. The CDR3 nucleotides are TGTGCCTGGAGTGTTGCAAGGGGGTCTTTCGGAACTAATGAAAAACTGTTTTTT. It is translated as CAWSVARGSFGTNEKLFF.

The chain joins TRBV15 to TRBJ1-2; D might be TRBD1 (5 bases). Trimming shortened V by 2 bases and J by 4 bases, and 14 bases separated the two germline ends. The CDR3 sequence is 15 residues long. In germline, CDR1 is LNHNV, CDR2 YYDKDF (reference sequence). CDR3: CATSRMPPGLYGYTF. The CDR3 region has the DNA TGTGCCACCAGCAGAATGCCGCCAGGGCTCTATGGCTACACCTTC.

CDR3 coding DNA: TGTGCCAGCTTTTGGGAAAAGGGGCTCAACTATGGCTACACCTTC. It specifies CASFWEKGLNYGYTF. The chain carries TRBV5-5 and TRBJ1-2, with D tentatively TRBD1 (5 bases). The length of the CDR3 is 15 residues. CDR1 and CDR2 from the germline V gene are SGHKS and YYEKEE (reference sequence). V lost 7 bases to trimming and J lost 2 bases, with 18 bases between them.

With regard to this clonotype: Since a much larger clone is just one base distant, this may be a read error. V gene TRBV30 combines with J gene TRBJ2-1; D call uncertain. The CDR3 is 13 amino acids. V was pared by 0 bases and J by 10 bases, with 13 bases between. Germline V gives CDR1 GTSNPN, CDR2 SVGIG (reference sequence). DNA for the CDR3: TGTGCCTGGAGTGTACAGCTAGTGGACGAGCAGTTCTTC. Its translation is CAWSVQLVDEQFF.

The V call is TRBV5-1, the J call TRBJ2-5, with a tentative D call TRBD2 (6 bases). V gave up 4 bases and J gave up 5 bases, with 21 bases separating them. Germline V gene lookup returns CDR1 SGHRS and CDR2 YFSETQ. The CDR3 sequence is 16 residues long. The CDR3 here is CASSQEPPRGGETQYF. In nucleotides, the CDR3 is TGCGCCAGCAGCCAAGAGCCTCCGAGGGGAGGCGAGACCCAGTACTTC.